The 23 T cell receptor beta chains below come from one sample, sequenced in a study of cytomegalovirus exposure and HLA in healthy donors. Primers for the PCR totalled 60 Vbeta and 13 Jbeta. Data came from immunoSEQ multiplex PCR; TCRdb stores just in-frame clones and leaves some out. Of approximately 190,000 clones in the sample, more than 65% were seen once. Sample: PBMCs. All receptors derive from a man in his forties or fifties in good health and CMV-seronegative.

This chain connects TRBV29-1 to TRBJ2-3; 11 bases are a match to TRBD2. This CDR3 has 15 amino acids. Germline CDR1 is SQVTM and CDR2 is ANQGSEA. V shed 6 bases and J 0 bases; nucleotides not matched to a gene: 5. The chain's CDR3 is CSVKGLAASTDTQYF. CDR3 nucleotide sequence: TGCAGCGTGAAGGGACTAGCGGCTAGCACAGATACGCAGTATTTT.

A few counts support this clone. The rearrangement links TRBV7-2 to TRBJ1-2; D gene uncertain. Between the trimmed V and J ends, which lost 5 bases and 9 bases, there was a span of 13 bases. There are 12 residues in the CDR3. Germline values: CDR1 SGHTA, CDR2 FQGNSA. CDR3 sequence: CASSGQTDRYTF. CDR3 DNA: TGTGCCAGCAGCGGGCAGACCGATCGCTACACCTTC.

CDR3 sequence reads: CASTGGILYGYTF. The CDR3 DNA sequence: TGTGCCAGCACCGGGGGGATTCTCTATGGCTACACCTTC. V gene TRBV5-6 combines with J gene TRBJ1-2, with D perhaps matching TRBD1 (5 bases). The CDR3 totals 13 residues. The V gene's germline CDR1 is SGHDT and CDR2 YYEEEE. Trimming removed 6 bases at V and 4 bases at J, with 13 bases between.

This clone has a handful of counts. The CDR3 loop reads CASSPPGGAQHF. The CDR3 DNA reads TGTGCCAGCTCACCACCGGGAGGAGCCCAGCATTTT. The V call is TRBV18, the J call TRBJ1-5; D not certain. The CDR3 spans 12 residues. V dropped 0 bases and J dropped 11 bases, with 8 bases sitting between them. Germline V gene data show CDR1 as KGHSH and CDR2 as LQKENI.

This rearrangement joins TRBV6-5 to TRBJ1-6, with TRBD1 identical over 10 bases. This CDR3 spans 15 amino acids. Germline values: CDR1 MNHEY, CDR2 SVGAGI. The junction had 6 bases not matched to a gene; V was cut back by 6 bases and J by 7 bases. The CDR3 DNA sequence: TGTGCCAGCAGGTCCGGGACAGGGGACAATTCACCCCTCCACTTT. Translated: CASRSGTGDNSPLHF.

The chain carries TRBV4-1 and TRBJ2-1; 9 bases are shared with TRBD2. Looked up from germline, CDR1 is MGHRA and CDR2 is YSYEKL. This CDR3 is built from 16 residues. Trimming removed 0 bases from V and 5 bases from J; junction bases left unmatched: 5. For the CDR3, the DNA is TGCGCCAGCAGCCAAGATCCAGCGGGGGGCGACAATGAGCAGTTCTTC. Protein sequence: CASSQDPAGGDNEQFF.

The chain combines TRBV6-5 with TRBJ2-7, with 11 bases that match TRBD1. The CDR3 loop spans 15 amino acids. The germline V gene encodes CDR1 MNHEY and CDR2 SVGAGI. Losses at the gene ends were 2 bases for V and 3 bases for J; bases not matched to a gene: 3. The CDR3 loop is CASSYGDRGVYEQYF. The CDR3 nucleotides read TGTGCCAGCAGTTACGGGGACAGGGGGGTCTACGAGCAGTACTTC.

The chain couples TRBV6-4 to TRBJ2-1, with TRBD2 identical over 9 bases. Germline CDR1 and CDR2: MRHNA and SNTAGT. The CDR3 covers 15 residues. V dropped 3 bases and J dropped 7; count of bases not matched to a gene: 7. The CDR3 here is CASSDLAGVLNEQFF. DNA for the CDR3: TGTGCCAGCAGTGATTTAGCGGGGGTCCTTAATGAGCAGTTCTTC.

CDR3 sequence reads: CASSRYRVPATNEKLFF. DNA of the CDR3: TGTGCCAGCAGCCGGTACAGGGTCCCTGCAACTAATGAAAAACTGTTTTTT. This chain uses TRBV7-2 with TRBJ1-4; the D gene is possibly TRBD1 (6 bases). The germline V gene has CDR1 SGHTA and CDR2 FQGNSA. The CDR3 totals 17 residues. Trimming shortened V by 5 bases and J by 0 bases, and 16 bases separated the two germline ends.

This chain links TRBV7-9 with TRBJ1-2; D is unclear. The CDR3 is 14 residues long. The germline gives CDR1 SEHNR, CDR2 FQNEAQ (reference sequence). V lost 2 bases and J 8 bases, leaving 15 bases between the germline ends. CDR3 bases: TGTGCCAGCAGCTTAAGAGCCGAGGCGCGAGGCTACACCTTC. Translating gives CASSLRAEARGYTF.

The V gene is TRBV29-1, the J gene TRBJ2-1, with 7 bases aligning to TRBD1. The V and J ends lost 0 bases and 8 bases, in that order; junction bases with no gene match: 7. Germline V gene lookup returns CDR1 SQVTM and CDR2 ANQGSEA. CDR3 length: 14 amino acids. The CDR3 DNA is TGCAGCGTTGAAGACAGACAGGGAGCTTATGAGCAGTTCTTC. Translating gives CSVEDRQGAYEQFF.

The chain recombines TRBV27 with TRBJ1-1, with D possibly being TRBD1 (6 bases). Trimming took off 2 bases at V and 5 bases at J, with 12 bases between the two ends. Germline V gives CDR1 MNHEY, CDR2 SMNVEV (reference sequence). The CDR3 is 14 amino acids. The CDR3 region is CASSLTGKRTEAFF. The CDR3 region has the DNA TGTGCCAGCAGTTTAACAGGGAAGAGGACTGAAGCTTTCTTT.

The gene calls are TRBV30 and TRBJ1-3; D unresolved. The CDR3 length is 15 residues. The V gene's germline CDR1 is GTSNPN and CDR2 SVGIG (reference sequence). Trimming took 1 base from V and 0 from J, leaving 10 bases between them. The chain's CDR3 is CAWSAGSHSGNTIYF. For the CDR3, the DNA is TGTGCCTGGAGTGCTGGGAGCCACTCTGGAAACACCATATATTTT.

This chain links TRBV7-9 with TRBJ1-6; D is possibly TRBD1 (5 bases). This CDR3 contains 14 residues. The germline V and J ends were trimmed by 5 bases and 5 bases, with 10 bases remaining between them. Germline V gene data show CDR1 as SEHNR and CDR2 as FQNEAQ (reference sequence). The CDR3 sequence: CASSADKNNSPLHF. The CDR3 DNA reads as TGTGCCAGCAGCGCGGACAAAAATAATTCACCCCTCCACTTT.

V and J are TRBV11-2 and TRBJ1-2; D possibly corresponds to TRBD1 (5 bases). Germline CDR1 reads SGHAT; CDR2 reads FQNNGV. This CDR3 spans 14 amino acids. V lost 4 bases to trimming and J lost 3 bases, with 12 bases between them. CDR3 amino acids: CASSSGGVDYGYTF. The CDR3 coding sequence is TGTGCCAGCAGCTCGGGGGGGGTTGACTATGGCTACACCTTC.

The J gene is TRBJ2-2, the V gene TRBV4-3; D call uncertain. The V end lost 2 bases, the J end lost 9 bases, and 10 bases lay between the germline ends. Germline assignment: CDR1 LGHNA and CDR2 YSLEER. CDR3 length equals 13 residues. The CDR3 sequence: CASSQRQDRELFF. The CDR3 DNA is TGCGCCAGCAGCCAACGTCAGGATAGGGAGCTGTTTTTT.

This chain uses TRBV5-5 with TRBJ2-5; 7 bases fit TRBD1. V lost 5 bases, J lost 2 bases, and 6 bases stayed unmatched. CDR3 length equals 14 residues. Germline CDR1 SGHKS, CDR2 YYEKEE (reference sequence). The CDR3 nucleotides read TGTGCCAGCAGATCCCAGGGGGTACAAGAGACCCAGTACTTC. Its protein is CASRSQGVQETQYF.

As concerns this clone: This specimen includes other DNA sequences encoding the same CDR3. CDR3 amino acids: CASSYSQNTEAFF. As DNA, the CDR3 is TGTGCCAGCAGTTACTCCCAGAACACTGAAGCTTTCTTT. The chain employs TRBV6-6 and TRBJ1-1; D not resolved. Trimming left V 0 bases short and J 1 base short, with 3 bases between. The CDR3 loop spans 13 amino acids. Germline V lookup: CDR1 MNHNY, CDR2 SVGAGI (reference sequence).

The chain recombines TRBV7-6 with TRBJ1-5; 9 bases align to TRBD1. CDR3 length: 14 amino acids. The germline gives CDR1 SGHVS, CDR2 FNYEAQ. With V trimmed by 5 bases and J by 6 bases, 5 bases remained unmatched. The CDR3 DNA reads TGTGCCAGCAGCCCCGGGACAGGGATTCAGCCCCAGCATTTT. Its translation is CASSPGTGIQPQHF.

CDR3 loop: CASSAGQPSNQPQHF. CDR3 bases: TGTGCCAGCAGTGCCGGACAGCCGAGCAATCAGCCCCAGCATTTT. J is TRBJ1-5 and V is TRBV6-6; TRBD1 might be the D (6 bases). V lost 5 bases, J lost 1 base, and 12 bases lay in between. Looked up from germline, CDR1 is MNHNY and CDR2 is SVGAGI (reference sequence). CDR3 length equals 15 residues.

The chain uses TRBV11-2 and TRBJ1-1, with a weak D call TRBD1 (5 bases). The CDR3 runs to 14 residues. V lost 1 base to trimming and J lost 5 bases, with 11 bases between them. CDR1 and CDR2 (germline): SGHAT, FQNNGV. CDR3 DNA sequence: TGTGCCAGCAGCTTAGGTCAGGAGGGGACTGAAGCTTTCTTT. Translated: CASSLGQEGTEAFF.

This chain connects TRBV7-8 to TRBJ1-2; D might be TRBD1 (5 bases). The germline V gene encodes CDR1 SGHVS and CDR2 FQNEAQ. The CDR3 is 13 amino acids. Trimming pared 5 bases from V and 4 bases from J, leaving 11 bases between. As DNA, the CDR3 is TGTGCCAGCAGCGCCCAGGGTGGCTATGGCTACACCTTC. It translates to CASSAQGGYGYTF.

Here the CDR3 reads CATSRRQSNQPQHF. CDR3 DNA: TGTGCCACCAGCAGACGACAGAGTAATCAGCCCCAGCATTTT. This chain joins TRBV15 and TRBJ1-5; tentatively, D is TRBD1 (5 bases). Trimming shortened V by 2 bases and J by 4 bases, and 9 bases separated the two germline ends. Germline CDR1 is LNHNV and CDR2 is YYDKDF (reference sequence). The CDR3 runs 14 residues.